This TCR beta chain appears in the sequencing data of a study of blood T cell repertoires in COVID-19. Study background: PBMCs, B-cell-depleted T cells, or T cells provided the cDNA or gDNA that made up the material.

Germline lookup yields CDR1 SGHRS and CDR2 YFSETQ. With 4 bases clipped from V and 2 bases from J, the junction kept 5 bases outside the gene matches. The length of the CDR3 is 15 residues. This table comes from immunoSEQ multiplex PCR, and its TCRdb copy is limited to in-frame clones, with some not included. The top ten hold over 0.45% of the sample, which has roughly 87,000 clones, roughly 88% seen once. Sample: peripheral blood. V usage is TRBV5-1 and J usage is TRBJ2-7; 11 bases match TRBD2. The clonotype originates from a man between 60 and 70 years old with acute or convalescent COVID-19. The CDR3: CASSKLAGDTYEQYF. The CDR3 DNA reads TGCGCCAGCAGCAAACTAGCGGGGGACACCTACGAGCAGTACTTC.